These 10 T cell receptor beta chains were sequenced from one sample in a study of early T cells in non-severe SARS-CoV-2 infection. TCRdb fed the 5' RACE reads into MiXCR, producing one record per CDR3 protein. The profile covers around 84,000 distinct CDR3 sequences, with about 12% appearing a single time and roughly 3% taken by the ten largest. The specimen was whole blood. These receptors were taken from an adult who was a healthcare worker with PCR-confirmed SARS-CoV-2 infection or an uninfected control (not recorded which).

This clonotype occurred many times. The chain uses TRBV24-1 and TRBJ2-2, with 13 positions matching TRBD2. From germline, CDR1 is KGHDR and CDR2 SFDVKD. The CDR3 length is 15 residues. The V segment lost 8 bases and the J segment 5 bases; nucleotides outside the gene matches: 4. In nucleotides, the CDR3 is TGTGCCACCAAGGGACTAGCGGGAAGTACCGGGGAGCTGTTTTTT. Protein: CATKGLAGSTGELFF.

This clonotype was counted many times. This chain links TRBV4-2 with TRBJ2-7; D gene uncertain. The germline CDR1 and CDR2 sequences are LGHNA and YNFKEQ. Trimming removed 0 bases from V and 6 bases from J, with 6 bases in between. CDR3 size: 12 residues. The CDR3 coding sequence is TGTGCCAGCAGCCAAGATCCGGGCGAGCAGTACTTC. Translation gives CASSQDPGEQYF.

This clonotype was seen many times. V and J are TRBV20-1 and TRBJ2-3, with D tentatively TRBD1 or TRBD2 (6 bases each). There are 14 residues in the CDR3. CDR1 DFQATT and CDR2 SNEGSKA come from the germline V gene (reference sequence). Trimming removed 4 bases at V and 2 bases at J, with 13 bases between. The CDR3 protein is CSATPGASTDTQYF. CDR3 DNA sequence: TGCAGTGCTACTCCGGGGGCGTCCACAGATACGCAGTATTTT.

The J gene is TRBJ2-7, the V gene TRBV11-2, with D hard to call. The CDR3 is 13 residues long. The germline gives CDR1 SGHAT, CDR2 FQNNGV. With 0 bases removed from V and 8 bases from J, the gap between germline ends came to 11 bases. DNA of the CDR3: TGTGCCAGCAGCTTAGATCTGACACTTAAGCAGTACTTC. This codes for CASSLDLTLKQYF. Supplemented by reference TRBV11-2 and TRBJ2-7, the full variable domain reads EAGVAQSPRYKIIEKRQSVAFWCNPISGHATLYWYQQILGQGPKLLIQFQNNGVVDDSQLPKDRFSAERLKGVDSTLKIQPAKLEDSAVYLCASSLDLTLKQYFGPGTRLTVT.

This clonotype was counted a few times. Written as DNA, the CDR3 is TGTGCCAGCTCACCACGTCCGGGCCACTACGAGCAGTACTTC. Encoded protein: CASSPRPGHYEQYF. This chain links TRBV18 with TRBJ2-7; no clear D. Germline CDR1 is KGHSH and CDR2 is LQKENI. V shed 1 base and J shed 3 bases, with 10 bases lying between them. The CDR3 is 14 amino acids.

A few counts support this clonotype. V and J are TRBV24-1 and TRBJ2-2; a weak D match, TRBD1 (6 bases). The V end was cut by 4 bases, the J end by 5 bases, with 16 bases between. The CDR3 is made up of 16 amino acids. Germline loops: CDR1 KGHDR, CDR2 SFDVKD. The CDR3 loop is CATSEQGTSRTGELFF. The CDR3 DNA sequence: TGTGCCACCAGTGAGCAGGGGACCTCGCGGACCGGGGAGCTGTTTTTT.

This clonotype appeared many times. This chain joins TRBV12-3 or TRBV12-4 and TRBJ2-1, with TRBD2 as a possible D gene (5 bases). Trimming stripped 5 bases from V and 5 bases from J, with 16 bases between. The CDR3 consists of 15 residues. CDR3 residues: CASSPTTNINNEQFF. CDR3 coding DNA: TGTGCCAGCAGTCCAACGACTAATATAAACAATGAGCAGTTCTTC.

This clonotype was seen only a few times. CDR3 DNA sequence: TGTGCCAGCAGCTTAATAGGGAGGAACACTGAAGCTTTCTTT. Amino acids: CASSLIGRNTEAFF. The chain combines TRBV7-8 with TRBJ1-1; D not resolved. The CDR3 runs 14 residues. Germline values: CDR1 SGHVS, CDR2 FQNEAQ. The V gene lost 2 bases and the J gene lost 1 base, with 8 bases spanning the gap.

Only a few counts were recorded for this clonotype. The V call is TRBV5-4, the J call TRBJ2-1, with 8 bases aligning to TRBD2. This CDR3 spans 14 amino acids. The germline V gene encodes CDR1 SGHNT and CDR2 YYREEE (reference sequence). The junction had 3 bases not matched to a gene; V was cut back by 5 bases and J by 2 bases. The CDR3 reads CASSTGLAYNEQFF. The DNA of the CDR3 is TGTGCCAGCAGTACGGGACTAGCCTACAATGAGCAGTTCTTC.

This clonotype has a count of ten or more. The chain is built from TRBV7-9 and TRBJ2-1; D uncertain. The CDR3 loop spans 13 amino acids. Trimming left V 0 bases short and J 2 bases short, with 2 bases between. Germline CDR1 is SEHNR and CDR2 is FQNEAQ (reference sequence). The CDR3 loop reads CASSLAPYNEQFF. The CDR3 DNA reads TGTGCCAGCAGCTTAGCTCCCTACAATGAGCAGTTCTTC.